This T cell receptor beta chain was documented in a study of OX40 agonist ivuxolimab in advanced cancers. Produced via immunoSEQ multiplex PCR; TCRdb's table is partial and in-frame only. Among more than 100,000 clones listed, 93% were seen once. CDR3 length: 14 amino acids. Trimming cost V 4 bases and J 6 bases; bases outside gene matches: 6. Germline V CDR1 and CDR2: SGHVS, FQNEAQ. This clone was recorded a few times. The chain links TRBV7-8 to TRBJ1-3; 7 positions agree with TRBD1. This material consisted of CD4+ or CD8+ T cells sorted from blood, taken in a trial of the OX40 agonist ivuxolimab. This clonotype originated in an adult with an advanced solid tumor such as melanoma, head and neck, liver or kidney cancer. The CDR3 DNA reads as TGTGCCAGCAGCTCGACAGGGTGGGAAAACACCATATATTTT. Translation: CASSSTGWENTIYF.